The 15 T cell receptor beta chains reported below all come from one sample, sequenced in a study of identical twins. Each CDR3 protein gets one entry after TCRdb re-called the 5' RACE reads with MiXCR. The sample contains 1.5 million or so distinct CDR3 sequences, about 30% of which appear only once. Sample: cord blood. Receptors originate from a newborn girl in good health.

V usage is TRBV5-1 and J usage is TRBJ1-2; D remains ambiguous. The V and J ends lost 3 bases and 0 bases respectively, with 12 bases between them. Germline CDR1 reads SGHRS; CDR2 reads YFSETQ. The CDR3 has 15 residues. The CDR3 bases are TGCGCCAGCAGCTATTTGGGCGGTCCTAACTATGGCTACACCTTC. This sequence encodes CASSYLGGPNYGYTF.

This chain joins TRBV20-1 and TRBJ2-1; 7 bases are a match to TRBD2. The germline V gene has CDR1 DFQATT and CDR2 SNEGSKA (reference sequence). V was pared by 3 bases and J by 0 bases, with 14 bases of the junction left unmatched. This CDR3 has 18 amino acids. CDR3: CSARRGGSGPGSYNEQFF. The CDR3 DNA sequence: TGCAGTGCTAGGAGAGGAGGTAGCGGGCCCGGCTCCTACAATGAGCAGTTCTTC.

The rearrangement joins TRBV11-2 to TRBJ2-7; D uncertain. The CDR3 has 17 amino acids. Trimming removed 3 bases at V and 1 base at J, with 19 bases between. The germline CDR1 and CDR2 sequences are SGHAT and FQNNGV. The CDR3 DNA reads as TGTGCCAGCAGCTTGGCCCGTTTTACCCCATATTCCTACGAGCAGTACTTC. Its protein product is CASSLARFTPYSYEQYF.

The chain recombines TRBV4-1 with TRBJ1-1; D may be TRBD1 (5 bases). Germline-derived CDR1 and CDR2 are MGHRA and YSYEKL. This CDR3 has 13 amino acids. The ends were cut back, 6 bases at V and 9 bases at J, with 17 bases in the middle. CDR3 bases: TGCGCCAGCAGGTCAATCCTGGGACCTAAAGCTTTCTTT. It encodes CASRSILGPKAFF.

The chain joins TRBV7-2 to TRBJ1-1, with D hard to call. Trimming cost V 1 base and J 2 bases, with 11 bases left between them. The V gene's germline CDR1 is SGHTA and CDR2 FQGNSA. This CDR3 comprises 15 residues. CDR3 DNA sequence: TGTGCCAGCAGCTTAGAGACACAGTTTAACACTGAAGCTTTCTTT. Translated, it gives CASSLETQFNTEAFF.

This clonotype came up a few times. V is TRBV20-1 and J is TRBJ2-7; D gene ambiguous. With 2 bases removed from V and 2 bases from J, the gap between germline ends came to 13 bases. CDR1 and CDR2 (germline): DFQATT, SNEGSKA (reference sequence). This CDR3 has 14 residues. Written as DNA, the CDR3 is TGCAGTGCTAGAAATCGAGCCATCCCCTACGAGCAGTACTTC. Its translation is CSARNRAIPYEQYF.

This clonotype was recorded a few times. The V and J genes are TRBV11-2 and TRBJ2-7, with D possibly TRBD2 on 5 matching bases. V was clipped by 4 bases and J by 5 bases, with 15 bases between them. Germline V gives CDR1 SGHAT, CDR2 FQNNGV. The CDR3 totals 14 residues. In DNA, the CDR3 is TGTGCCAGCAGCTGGGTTCGGGGTTGGAACGAGCAGTACTTC. It translates to CASSWVRGWNEQYF.

This clonotype was counted a few times. The genes are TRBV7-2 and TRBJ2-7, with 9 bases aligning to TRBD2. Gene TRBJ2-5 matches the end of the DNA better, so the J call may be wrong. There are 14 residues in the CDR3. Germline CDR1 is SGHTA and CDR2 is FQGNSA. In DNA, the CDR3 is TGTGCCAGCTTAGAAGCGGGGGGCCGGCGGACCCAGTACTTC. The encoded protein is CASLEAGGRRTQYF.

This clonotype was counted a few times. The chain carries TRBV20-1 and TRBJ2-3; 13 bases align to TRBD2. CDR1 DFQATT and CDR2 SNEGSKA come from the germline V gene (reference sequence). V dropped 3 bases and J dropped 2; count of bases not matched to a gene: 5. The CDR3 contains 16 residues. In DNA form, the CDR3 reads TGCAGTGCTAGCCGGACTAGCGGGAGAAACACAGATACGCAGTATTTT. This gives the protein CSASRTSGRNTDTQYF.

This clonotype was counted only a few times. The chain recombines TRBV7-8 with TRBJ2-1; no clear D. CDR1 is SGHVS and CDR2 is FQNEAQ in the germline V gene. The CDR3 loop spans 16 amino acids. Trimming shortened V by 0 bases and J by 5 bases, and 14 bases separated the two germline ends. CDR3 sequence (DNA): TGTGCCAGCAGCTTAGCACGGGTCCTCATAAACAATGAGCAGTTCTTC. Its protein product is CASSLARVLINNEQFF.

The V and J genes are TRBV4-2 and TRBJ2-4; D tentatively fits TRBD1 or TRBD2 (5 bases each). This CDR3 is 17 amino acids long. Germline CDR1 LGHNA, CDR2 YNFKEQ. The V gene lost 0 bases and the J gene lost 0 bases, with 12 bases spanning the gap. CDR3 sequence reads: CASSQDGTAVAKNIQYF. The DNA of the CDR3 is TGTGCCAGCAGCCAAGATGGGACGGCGGTAGCCAAAAACATTCAGTACTTC.

The rearrangement links TRBV29-1 to TRBJ2-5; D remains unclear. V was cut by 4 bases and J by 4 bases, with 10 bases left in between. CDR3 length: 12 residues. Looked up from germline, CDR1 is SQVTM and CDR2 is ANQGSEA. CDR3 DNA: TGCAGCGTTGCGGAGAACGGAGAGACCCAGTACTTC. Its translation: CSVAENGETQYF.

This clonotype has a handful of counts. This rearrangement joins TRBV2 to TRBJ2-3, with a weak D call TRBD2 (5 bases). Trimming cost V 5 bases and J 4 bases, with 16 bases left between them. Germline V gives CDR1 SNHLY, CDR2 FYNNEI. The CDR3 runs to 15 residues. CDR3 amino acids: CASSPLPGGADTQYF. CDR3 nucleotides: TGTGCCAGCAGTCCACTCCCTGGAGGAGCAGATACGCAGTATTTT.

This chain uses TRBV20-1 with TRBJ2-7; 9 positions agree with TRBD1. The V segment lost 6 bases and the J segment 2 bases; nucleotides outside the gene matches: 8. CDR1 is DFQATT, CDR2 SNEGSKA, per germline (reference sequence). CDR3 length equals 14 residues. CDR3 DNA sequence: TGCAGTGCCCCCGGGACAGGGCACACCTACGAGCAGTACTTC. Translation gives CSAPGTGHTYEQYF.

V is TRBV2 and J is TRBJ2-1; the D gene is possibly TRBD1 (5 bases). With 0 bases removed from V and 0 bases from J, the gap between germline ends came to 9 bases. From germline, CDR1 is SNHLY and CDR2 FYNNEI. The CDR3 contains 16 residues. The CDR3 region has the DNA TGTGCCAGCAGTGAAGCGGGGCTAGGCTCCTACAATGAGCAGTTCTTC. Translation gives CASSEAGLGSYNEQFF.